This TCR beta chain was captured in a study of monozygotic twins with inflammatory bowel disease. Whole-study findings and limits: Versus healthy twins, IBD patients showed fewer clonotypes shared with others, especially with disease activity.

Comments on this clonotype: What it recognizes is unknown.

The authors made each sample's cDNA in eight separate reactions. Two nested PCRs, roughly 16 and 10 cycles, amplified TCRalpha and TCRbeta cDNA. One entry per CDR3 protein, without DNA, is what TCRdb gives after re-calling the 5' RACE reads. The sample data list approximately 200,000 distinct CDR3 sequences. The CDR3 runs 15 residues. Every donor provided one blood sample measuring roughly 2.4 ml. The receptor was derived from a human donor with ulcerative colitis or Crohn's disease, or a healthy co-twin of an affected twin (not recorded which). This chain connects TRBV12-3 or TRBV12-4 to TRBJ2-1; with no DNA, the TCRdb D assignment of TRBD1 cannot be verified. Specimen: blood. Here the CDR3 reads CASSVRGSSYNEQFF.